Shown below are 17 T cell receptor beta chains from a single sample sequenced in a study of cytomegalovirus exposure and HLA in healthy donors. Use of 60 Vbeta and 13 Jbeta primers characterized the PCR. The data were produced by immunoSEQ multiplex PCR, yet TCRdb's version contains in-frame clones alone and is incomplete. The data show around 170,000 clones, over 60% seen once. Sequenced input: PBMCs. All receptors derive from a man aged 18 to 29 in good health and CMV-seronegative.

This sequence joins TRBV11-3 and TRBJ2-3; TRBD2 aligns across 8 bases. V was clipped by 4 bases and J by 5 bases; unmatched bases: 14. Germline V gives CDR1 SGHNT, CDR2 YENEEA. CDR3 length equals 17 residues. CDR3 loop: CASSSSGSISRRDTQYF. As DNA, the CDR3 is TGTGCCAGCAGCTCAAGCGGGAGCATATCACGGAGAGATACGCAGTATTTT. The complete variable domain, with remaining parts taken from reference TRBV11-3 and TRBJ2-3, reads EAGVVQSPRYKIIEKKQPVAFWCNPISGHNTLYWYLQNLGQGPELLIRYENEEAVDDSQLPKDRFSAERLKGVDSTLKIQPAELGDSAVYLCASSSSGSISRRDTQYFGPGTRLTVL.

The chain uses TRBV18 and TRBJ1-1; possibly TRBD1 for D (5 bases). The V gene's germline CDR1 is KGHSH and CDR2 LQKENI. The V end lost 4 bases, the J end lost 0 bases, and 6 bases lay between the germline ends. The CDR3 covers 13 residues. CDR3 loop: CASSQGLNTEAFF. CDR3 bases: TGTGCCAGCTCACAGGGGCTGAACACTGAAGCTTTCTTT.

V gene TRBV6-5 combines with J gene TRBJ1-2; D unresolved. The germline CDR1 and CDR2 sequences are MNHEY and SVGAGI. Trimming shortened V by 6 bases and J by 8 bases, and 19 bases separated the two germline ends. The CDR3 is made up of 14 amino acids. CDR3 in DNA: TGTGCCAGCAGCGAGGATGGCAGGCCTAGCGGCTACACCTTC. It specifies CASSEDGRPSGYTF.

Note on this clone: At one of its ends the junction is not consistent with the germline gene, which may arise from a read error. This specimen includes other DNA sequences encoding the same CDR3. The chain is built from TRBV29-1 and TRBJ2-7; TRBD1 might be the D (6 bases). The CDR3 runs to 14 residues. From germline, CDR1 is SQVTM and CDR2 ANQGSEA. The CDR3 DNA reads TGCAGTGTTGGATCGGGACACCGCTCCTACGAGCAGTACTTC. Encoded protein: CSVGSGHRSYEQYF.

In this sample, this clone turned up once. The chain employs TRBV9 and TRBJ1-1, with D perhaps TRBD1 (6 bases). V dropped 4 bases and J dropped 2 bases, with 12 bases sitting between them. The CDR3 length is 14 residues. CDR1 is SGDLS, CDR2 YYNGEE, per germline. The CDR3 here is CASSPAGVNTEAFF. The CDR3 nucleotides are TGTGCCAGCAGCCCAGCAGGGGTTAACACTGAAGCTTTCTTT.

This clone has a single count. The rearrangement joins TRBV28 to TRBJ2-7; possibly TRBD1 for D (5 bases). The V gene's germline CDR1 is MDHEN and CDR2 SYDVKM. V lost 2 bases and J 5 bases, leaving 10 bases between the germline ends. This CDR3 contains 13 residues. CDR3 protein: CASSLQGPHEQYF. CDR3 in DNA: TGTGCCAGCAGTTTACAGGGTCCCCACGAGCAGTACTTC. Based on the CDR3 plus reference TRBV28 and TRBJ2-7, the full variable domain is DVKVTQSSRYLVKRTGEKVFLECVQDMDHENMFWYRQDPGLGLRLIYFSYDVKMKEKGDIPEGYSVSREKKERFSLILESASTNQTSMYLCASSLQGPHEQYFGPGTRLTVT.

The V and J genes are TRBV18 and TRBJ2-7; TRBD1 matches 7 bases. CDR3 length: 13 residues. The germline gives CDR1 KGHSH, CDR2 LQKENI. With V trimmed by 2 bases and J by 5 bases, 3 bases remained unmatched. The chain's CDR3 is CASSPTGAHEQYF. DNA of the CDR3: TGTGCCAGCTCACCAACAGGGGCGCACGAGCAGTACTTC.

The genes are TRBV28 and TRBJ2-5; D gene ambiguous. Germline loops: CDR1 MDHEN, CDR2 SYDVKM. This CDR3 has 14 amino acids. The V end lost 3 bases, the J end lost 5 bases, and 13 bases lay between the germline ends. CDR3 bases: TGTGCCAGCAGTTTCACAGCAAATAGGGAGACCCAGTACTTC. Translating it yields CASSFTANRETQYF.

The rearrangement links TRBV4-1 to TRBJ2-7, with 10 bases that match TRBD1. Unmatched junction bases numbered 0, after V lost 1 base and J lost 0 bases. Looked up from germline, CDR1 is MGHRA and CDR2 is YSYEKL. CDR3 length equals 15 residues. Here the CDR3 reads CASSQGQGASYEQYF. The DNA for the CDR3 is TGCGCCAGCAGCCAAGGACAGGGGGCCTCCTACGAGCAGTACTTC.

The J gene is TRBJ1-1, the V gene TRBV6-6, with a possible D match to TRBD1 (6 bases). The germline V and J ends were trimmed by 4 bases and 10 bases, with 13 bases remaining between them. Germline-derived CDR1 and CDR2 are MNHNY and SVGAGI (reference sequence). The CDR3 has 12 residues. The CDR3 DNA reads as TGTGCCAGCAGTTCAACCGCCAGGGGAGCTTTCTTT. It yields the protein CASSSTARGAFF.

The sample holds a few counts of this clone. The J gene is TRBJ1-3, the V gene TRBV28; D is ambiguous. Germline CDR1 and CDR2: MDHEN and SYDVKM. V was clipped by 5 bases and J by 8 bases, with 25 bases between them. The CDR3 is 17 residues long. The CDR3 DNA reads TGTGCCAGCAGTCCCTACCAGAGCAGGAGCGGGTTGGACACCATATATTTT. Translating gives CASSPYQSRSGLDTIYF.

Here the CDR3 DNA reads TGCAGTGCTGGCTACAGGGGAGGCTACACCTTC. This sequence encodes CSAGYRGGYTF. This chain links TRBV20-1 with TRBJ1-2, with 7 nucleotides matching TRBD1. Germline V lookup: CDR1 DFQATT, CDR2 SNEGSKA (reference sequence). The ends lost 5 bases at V and 8 bases at J; junction bases unmatched: 5. The CDR3 runs to 11 residues.

The chain joins TRBV2 to TRBJ2-2; tentatively, D is TRBD2 (6 bases). Trimming removed 6 bases at V and 5 bases at J, with 13 bases between. The CDR3 sequence is 14 residues long. CDR1 is SNHLY and CDR2 is FYNNEI in the germline V gene. CDR3 nucleotides: TGTGCCAGCAGCACGAACCGGGGGACCGGGGAGCTGTTTTTT. Its protein is CASSTNRGTGELFF.

J is TRBJ1-5 and V is TRBV14; D call uncertain. The V gene lost 3 bases and the J gene lost 5 bases, with 8 bases spanning the gap. CDR3 length: 13 amino acids. Germline V gene data show CDR1 as SGHDN and CDR2 as FVKESK. This CDR3 reads CASSQNQDQPQHF. The CDR3 nucleotides read TGTGCCAGCAGCCAGAATCAGGATCAGCCCCAGCATTTT.

The rearrangement links TRBV7-9 to TRBJ1-1; 7 bases agree with TRBD1. The length of the CDR3 is 15 residues. Germline lookup yields CDR1 SEHNR and CDR2 FQNEAQ (reference sequence). V was pared by 6 bases and J by 1 base, with 8 bases of the junction left unmatched. The CDR3, as DNA: TGTGCCAGCAGGTTATCCGGGACAGAGAACACTGAAGCTTTCTTT. Protein product: CASRLSGTENTEAFF.

The chain employs TRBV18 and TRBJ2-5; TRBD1 matches 7 bases. The end of the DNA fits TRBJ2-7 better, so the J call may be wrong. This CDR3 has 15 residues. CDR1 and CDR2 (germline): KGHSH, LQKENI. The CDR3 loop reads CASSQTGTVSYEQYF. The CDR3 bases are TGTGCCAGCTCACAGACCGGGACAGTCTCCTACGAGCAGTACTTC.

The chain uses TRBV2 and TRBJ2-7; the D is unclear. Deletions cut 5 bases from V and 7 bases from J, with 6 bases between. The CDR3 has 10 amino acids. Germline assignment: CDR1 SNHLY and CDR2 FYNNEI. CDR3 nucleotide sequence: TGTGCCAGCAGTCTCGGGGAGCAGTACTTC. Encoded protein: CASSLGEQYF. Full variable domain (remainder filled in from reference TRBV2 and TRBJ2-7): EPEVTQTPSHQVTQMGQEVILRCVPISNHLYFYWYRQILGQKVEFLVSFYNNEISEKSEIFDDQFSVERPDGSNFTLKIRSTKLEDSAMYFCASSLGEQYFGPGTRLTVT.